Presented here are 20 T cell receptor beta chains from one specimen sequenced in a study of cytomegalovirus exposure and HLA in healthy donors. With 60 Vbeta and 13 Jbeta primers, the PCR was carried out. Only in-frame clones appear in the TCRdb table, and some are missing; sequencing was by immunoSEQ multiplex PCR. Recorded here are roughly 200,000 clones; the top ten clones represent approximately 6.4%. Sequencing was performed on PBMCs. Source of these receptors: a man aged 25 to 40 in good health and CMV-seronegative.

The chain couples TRBV29-1 to TRBJ2-2, with 7 bases identical to TRBD2. Germline CDR1 and CDR2: SQVTM and ANQGSEA. V lost 1 base and J lost 0; bases outside the gene matches: 2. This CDR3 comprises 15 residues. CDR3 region: CSVEVGGTNTGELFF. DNA for the CDR3: TGCAGCGTTGAAGTCGGGGGGACGAACACCGGGGAGCTGTTTTTT.

In DNA form, the CDR3 reads TGTGCCAGCAGCTTAGGTCCGGGGGTGAGCTCCTACGAGCAGTACTTC. Its protein is CASSLGPGVSSYEQYF. This chain uses TRBV11-3 with TRBJ2-7; D might be TRBD2 (6 bases). The CDR3 consists of 16 residues. Trimming removed 1 base from V and 0 bases from J, with 13 bases in between. Germline loops: CDR1 SGHNT, CDR2 YENEEA.

The chain links TRBV9 to TRBJ2-1, with 10 nucleotides matching TRBD2. The length of the CDR3 is 15 residues. Losses at the gene ends were 4 bases for V and 7 bases for J; bases not matched to a gene: 8. The germline gives CDR1 SGDLS, CDR2 YYNGEE. The CDR3 loop reads CASSPPGLALNEQFF. The CDR3 bases are TGTGCCAGCAGCCCCCCGGGACTAGCGTTAAATGAGCAGTTCTTC.

The chain uses TRBV5-1 and TRBJ2-1; 8 bases match TRBD1. V lost 1 base, J lost 8 bases, and 5 bases stayed unmatched. Germline CDR1 SGHRS, CDR2 YFSETQ. This CDR3 comprises 14 residues. The CDR3 region has the DNA TGCGCCAGCAGCTTGAGCAGGGGGCGAGATGAGCAGTTCTTC. Translating gives CASSLSRGRDEQFF.

The chain carries TRBV7-9 and TRBJ2-7, with 11 bases matching TRBD1. CDR1 and CDR2 (germline): SEHNR, FQNEAQ (reference sequence). After removal of 5 bases from V and 4 bases from J, the junction contained 7 bases not matched to a gene. This CDR3 has 15 amino acids. In DNA, the CDR3 is TGTGCCAGCAGCGTTACCGGGACAGGGGGTTACGAGCAGTACTTC. Translated, it gives CASSVTGTGGYEQYF.

The chain links TRBV5-1 to TRBJ1-1; D is possibly TRBD1 (6 bases). Trimming removed 0 bases from V and 11 bases from J, with 20 bases in between. The CDR3 has 15 residues. Germline CDR1 and CDR2: SGHRS and YFSETQ. The CDR3 sequence: CASSLVEVAGAMAFF. CDR3 coding DNA: TGCGCCAGCAGCTTGGTAGAGGTAGCAGGGGCGATGGCTTTCTTT.

The chain employs TRBV5-4 and TRBJ2-1; maybe TRBD2 (5 bases). Per the germline V gene, CDR1 is SGHNT and CDR2 is YYREEE (reference sequence). The ends were cut back, 4 bases at V and 3 bases at J, with 11 bases in the middle. The CDR3 totals 14 residues. In nucleotides, the CDR3 is TGTGCCAGCAGCAAACCTAGCCGCTACAATGAGCAGTTCTTC. Its protein product is CASSKPSRYNEQFF. The full variable domain, rest sourced from reference TRBV5-4 and TRBJ2-1, is ETGVTQSPTHLIKTRGQQVTLRCSSQSGHNTVSWYQQALGQGPQFIFQYYREEENGRGNFPPRFSGLQFPNYSSELNVNALELDDSALYLCASSKPSRYNEQFFGPGTRLTVL.

The chain carries TRBV7-6 and TRBJ1-3; 7 bases line up with TRBD1. There are 16 residues in the CDR3. V gave up 1 base and J gave up 0 bases; unmatched junction bases: 3. Germline V gene lookup returns CDR1 SGHVS and CDR2 FNYEAQ. The CDR3 spells CASSLGQGNSGNTIYF. CDR3 sequence (DNA): TGTGCCAGCAGCTTAGGACAGGGTAACTCTGGAAACACCATATATTTT.

The chain employs TRBV7-9 and TRBJ2-1, with D possibly matching TRBD1 (6 bases). The CDR3 has 14 amino acids. Trimming cost V 5 bases and J 3 bases, with 11 bases left between them. Germline lookup yields CDR1 SEHNR and CDR2 FQNEAQ (reference sequence). The CDR3 nucleotides are TGTGCCAGCAGCCCGATACAGGGCTACAATGAGCAGTTCTTC. Translated: CASSPIQGYNEQFF.

The chain carries TRBV6-6 and TRBJ2-1; the D gene is possibly TRBD1 (5 bases). This CDR3 has 14 amino acids. Germline loops: CDR1 MNHNY, CDR2 SVGAGI (reference sequence). Deletions cut 0 bases from V and 8 bases from J, with 11 bases between. CDR3 amino acids: CASSYSRQGHEQFF. The CDR3 DNA reads TGTGCCAGCAGTTACTCCCGGCAGGGCCATGAGCAGTTCTTC.

The CDR3 DNA follows: TGCGCCAGCAGCGGACAGGCAGCCTACGAGCAGTACTTC. It specifies CASSGQAAYEQYF. V is TRBV5-1 and J is TRBJ2-7, with 7 bases lining up with TRBD1. This CDR3 region has 13 residues. V trimming: 4 bases; J trimming: 2 bases; junction bases outside the gene matches: 3. Germline CDR1 reads SGHRS; CDR2 reads YFSETQ. The variable domain in full, with the rest retrieved from reference TRBV5-1 and TRBJ2-7, is KAGVTQTPRYLIKTRGQQVTLSCSPISGHRSVSWYQQTPGQGLQFLFEYFSETQRNKGNFPGRFSGRQFSNSRSEMNVSTLELGDSALYLCASSGQAAYEQYFGPGTRLTVT.

V is TRBV7-9 and J is TRBJ1-2; 7 bases are shared with TRBD1. The CDR3 runs to 16 residues. Germline lookup yields CDR1 SEHNR and CDR2 FQNEAQ (reference sequence). J lost 4 bases, V lost 5 bases, and 13 bases had no gene match. The CDR3 coding sequence is TGTGCCAGCAGCCCTGAGTTGGGACAGTCAATCTATGGCTACACCTTC. Residues: CASSPELGQSIYGYTF.

The rearrangement links TRBV28 to TRBJ2-1, with TRBD2 matching 10 bases. The V gene's germline CDR1 is MDHEN and CDR2 SYDVKM. The CDR3 has 16 amino acids. Losses at the gene ends were 8 bases for V and 9 bases for J; bases not matched to a gene: 16. CDR3 region: CASSTVELAGTGEQFF. The CDR3 DNA sequence: TGTGCCAGCTCTACGGTGGAACTAGCGGGAACTGGTGAGCAGTTCTTC.

This chain links TRBV18 with TRBJ1-5; 8 nucleotides align to TRBD1. CDR3 length equals 14 residues. The germline CDR1 and CDR2 sequences are KGHSH and LQKENI. Trimming removed 6 bases from V and 7 bases from J; junction bases left unmatched: 8. CDR3 region: CASSFGQGRQPQHF. CDR3 coding DNA: TGTGCCAGCTCCTTCGGACAGGGCAGGCAGCCCCAGCATTTT.

With respect to this clone: Mismatch with germline at one junction end may stem from a read error. Other DNA sequences in the same sample also yield this CDR3. The V gene is TRBV5-1, the J gene TRBJ1-1, with D maybe TRBD1 (6 bases). Germline CDR1 and CDR2: SGHRS and YFSETQ. CDR3 length equals 13 residues. CDR3 in amino acids: CASSLTGNTEAFF. The CDR3 coding sequence is TGTGCCAGCAGCTTGACAGGGAACACTGAAGCTTTCTTT.

The rearrangement links TRBV19 to TRBJ2-1, with TRBD2 identical over 8 bases. The CDR3 runs to 16 residues. Germline CDR1 is LNHDA and CDR2 is SQIVND (reference sequence). The J segment lost 3 bases and the V segment lost 0 bases, leaving 4 bases of the junction unmatched. The CDR3 sequence is CASSIDAGGDYNEQFF. In DNA form, the CDR3 reads TGTGCCAGTAGTATAGATGCGGGAGGTGACTACAATGAGCAGTTCTTC.

The chain combines TRBV6-5 with TRBJ1-1, with a tentative D call TRBD1 (5 bases). CDR1 and CDR2 (germline): MNHEY, SVGAGI. This CDR3 has 13 residues. Trimming took 8 bases from V and 5 from J, leaving 15 bases between them. The CDR3 sequence is CASLGGRRTEAFF. CDR3 coding DNA: TGTGCCAGCCTGGGGGGAAGGAGAACTGAAGCTTTCTTT.

The chain's CDR3 is CAISELGQGNYEQYF. The DNA for the CDR3 is TGTGCCATCAGTGAGTTGGGACAGGGGAATTACGAGCAGTACTTC. V gene TRBV10-3 combines with J gene TRBJ2-5, with 10 bases matching TRBD1. The J call is doubtful: the DNA matches TRBJ2-7 better. The CDR3 is 15 residues long. The germline CDR1 and CDR2 sequences are ENHRY and SYGVKD.

This chain joins TRBV5-6 and TRBJ2-2, with D maybe TRBD2 (5 bases). The CDR3 consists of 14 residues. Trimming shortened V by 1 base and J by 8 bases, and 12 bases separated the two germline ends. Germline V lookup: CDR1 SGHDT, CDR2 YYEEEE. CDR3 nucleotide sequence: TGTGCCAGCAGCTTGAGTTCGGGGTTTGGGGAGCTGTTTTTT. It yields the protein CASSLSSGFGELFF.

The chain employs TRBV5-8 and TRBJ1-2; D uncertain. Germline V CDR1 and CDR2: SGHTS, YDEGEE. This CDR3 spans 13 amino acids. V was cut by 4 bases and J by 4 bases, with 11 bases left in between. Written as DNA, the CDR3 is TGTGCCAGCAGCATCAGGCGAAGCTATGGCTACACCTTC. As protein: CASSIRRSYGYTF. The full variable domain, completed using reference TRBV5-8 and TRBJ1-2, is EAGVTQSPTHLIKTRGQQATLRCSPISGHTSVYWYQQALGLGLQFLLWYDEGEERNRGNFPPRFSGRQFPNYSSELNVNALELEDSALYLCASSIRRSYGYTFGSGTRLTVV.